This TCR beta chain was recovered during a study of molecular identifiers for immune sequencing clone quantification. Looking at the study overall: Replicates involved a five-way split of RNA from approximately 20,000 or 100,000 naive CD8 cells, with sequencing of four.

Only a few counts were recorded for this clonotype. CDR1 is MNHEY and CDR2 is SVGEGT in the germline V gene. V shed 2 bases and J shed 2 bases, with 12 bases lying between them. This CDR3 spans 15 amino acids. Libraries from naive CD8 cells were generated from approximately 20,000 to 1,000,000 sorted cells (with 10%, 30% or 50% RNA). TCRdb independently ran MiXCR on the PCR reads; one entry per CDR3 protein. The sample includes about 320,000 distinct CDR3 sequences, about 22% of them seen just once. V and J are TRBV6-2 or TRBV6-3 and TRBJ2-5; D remains unclear. The source of this sequence is a human donor in good health. Some libraries in this study had Jurkat cell RNA spiked in. Sequenced material: naive CD8+ T cells from blood, with Jurkat cell RNA spiked in. Subset indicated: FACS-sorted CD8+CD4-CCR7+CD45RA+ naive T cells. CDR3 sequence reads: CASSYGVRLQETQYF. CDR3 coding DNA: TGTGCCAGCAGTTACGGAGTCCGGTTACAAGAGACCCAGTACTTC.